The 18 T cell receptor beta chains given below trace back to one sample, sequenced in a study of glioma-infiltrating T cells after dendritic cell vaccination. The data were produced by immunoSEQ multiplex PCR, yet TCRdb's version contains in-frame clones alone and is incomplete. This table has about 92,000 clones, over 75% appearing once. Source: blood, taken before dendritic cell vaccination. The receptors here all came from a human donor with glioblastoma.

The gene calls are TRBV7-3 and TRBJ2-3; the match to TRBD2 covers 7 bases. There are 15 residues in the CDR3. Germline V CDR1 and CDR2: SGHTA, FQGTGA. With V trimmed by 4 bases and J by 2 bases, 6 bases remained unmatched. CDR3 sequence (DNA): TGTGCCAGCAGCTCCAGTAGCGGGTACACAGATACGCAGTATTTT. As protein: CASSSSSGYTDTQYF.

This chain uses TRBV9 with TRBJ2-3, with D maybe TRBD2 (6 bases). Germline V gene sequence: CDR1 SGDLS, CDR2 YYNGEE. The CDR3 consists of 13 residues. V was shortened by 7 bases and J by 6 bases, with 15 bases between the two germline ends. CDR3 nucleotide sequence: TGTGCCAGCGGCCCATGGGGACTGGATACGCAGTATTTT. Translated: CASGPWGLDTQYF.

V gene TRBV6-6 combines with J gene TRBJ1-1; no reliable D call. The CDR3 extends over 12 amino acids. CDR1 is MNHNY and CDR2 is SVGAGI in the germline V gene (reference sequence). In nucleotides, the CDR3 is TGTGCAGCCGGGTCGGCTAACACTGAAGCTTTCTTT. Translating it yields CAAGSANTEAFF.

The chain has TRBV28 and TRBJ2-1; 9 nucleotides line up with TRBD2. CDR3 length equals 14 residues. Germline CDR1 is MDHEN and CDR2 is SYDVKM. With V trimmed by 8 bases and J by 4 bases, 6 bases remained unmatched. The CDR3 reads CASRREGSYNEQFF. CDR3 coding DNA: TGTGCCAGCCGGCGGGAGGGATCATACAATGAGCAGTTCTTC.

V is TRBV7-9 and J is TRBJ2-7; D may be TRBD1 (6 bases). CDR3 size: 13 residues. Deletions cut 1 base from V and 5 bases from J, with 9 bases between. CDR1 and CDR2 from the germline V gene are SEHNR and FQNEAQ (reference sequence). The chain's CDR3 is CASSLVEGDEQYF. CDR3 DNA sequence: TGTGCCAGCAGCTTAGTTGAGGGGGACGAGCAGTACTTC.

This clone was seen a few times. The chain carries TRBV6-5 and TRBJ1-1, with a weak D call TRBD1 (6 bases). Germline lookup yields CDR1 MNHEY and CDR2 SVGAGI. The V gene lost 0 bases and the J gene lost 3 bases, with 14 bases spanning the gap. This CDR3 is 16 amino acids long. In DNA form, the CDR3 reads TGTGCCAGCAGTTACTCCCCCAGGGGCACGGACACTGAAGCTTTCTTT. Translating gives CASSYSPRGTDTEAFF.

The rearrangement uses TRBV5-6 and TRBJ2-5; TRBD1 agrees at 9 bases. Matching the DNA end better, TRBJ2-7 makes the J call doubtful. Germline CDR1 is SGHDT and CDR2 is YYEEEE. CDR3 length equals 15 residues. CDR3 DNA: TGTGCCAGCAGCGCTCCCGACAGGGGGTCCTACGAGCAGTACTTC. Amino acid sequence: CASSAPDRGSYEQYF.

The chain couples TRBV6-4 to TRBJ2-1; the D gene is possibly TRBD2 (6 bases). This CDR3 is 13 amino acids long. Per the germline V gene, CDR1 is MRHNA and CDR2 is SNTAGT. Between the trimmed V and J ends, which lost 6 bases and 5 bases, there was a span of 11 bases. Here the CDR3 reads CASSPGTHNEQFF. The CDR3, as DNA: TGTGCCAGCAGCCCCGGGACTCACAATGAGCAGTTCTTC.

The V gene is TRBV2, the J gene TRBJ2-7, with 9 bases identical to TRBD1. CDR1 and CDR2 from the germline V gene are SNHLY and FYNNEI. The ends lost 6 bases at V and 1 base at J; junction bases unmatched: 4. The CDR3 is 14 residues long. CDR3 nucleotide sequence: TGTGCCAGCAGGGGGACAGGGAGGTCCTACGAGCAGTACTTC. This sequence encodes CASRGTGRSYEQYF.

This clone was detected once. V and J are TRBV7-6 and TRBJ2-1; D is undetermined. This CDR3 comprises 14 residues. Trimming removed 2 bases at V and 5 bases at J, with 10 bases between. CDR1 and CDR2 (germline): SGHVS, FNYEAQ. The DNA of the CDR3 is TGTGCCAGCAGCTTAATTGGCACCCACAATGAGCAGTTCTTC. Translation gives CASSLIGTHNEQFF.

V usage is TRBV9 and J usage is TRBJ2-5, with 10 bases that match TRBD2. The length of the CDR3 is 17 residues. V dropped 4 bases and J dropped 5; count of bases not matched to a gene: 14. The germline V gene has CDR1 SGDLS and CDR2 YYNGEE. This CDR3 reads CASSTTLAGVGQETQYF. The DNA of the CDR3 is TGTGCCAGCAGCACGACGCTAGCGGGAGTTGGTCAGGAGACCCAGTACTTC.

The chain uses TRBV6-5 and TRBJ2-3; TRBD2 aligns across 11 bases. This CDR3 has 15 amino acids. Trimming cost V 6 bases and J 3 bases; bases outside gene matches: 5. Germline assignment: CDR1 MNHEY and CDR2 SVGAGI. CDR3: CASSRSGRETDTQYF. The CDR3 nucleotides read TGTGCCAGCAGCCGTAGCGGGAGGGAAACAGATACGCAGTATTTT.

The chain has TRBV7-2 and TRBJ2-7; 7 bases align to TRBD1. V dropped 3 bases and J dropped 1; count of bases not matched to a gene: 6. The CDR3 runs 15 residues. CDR1 is SGHTA and CDR2 is FQGNSA in the germline V gene. CDR3 sequence: CASSLDRLASYEQYF. The DNA for the CDR3 is TGTGCCAGCAGCTTGGACAGGTTGGCATCCTACGAGCAGTACTTC. The full variable domain, with the rest looked up from reference TRBV7-2 and TRBJ2-7, is GAGVSQSPSNKVTEKGKDVELRCDPISGHTALYWYRQSLGQGLEFLIYFQGNSAPDKSGLPSDRFSAERTGGSVSTLTIQRTQQEDSAVYLCASSLDRLASYEQYFGPGTRLTVT.

The sample holds one count of this clone. The chain carries TRBV27 and TRBJ2-7; TRBD2 aligns across 9 bases. Germline assignment: CDR1 MNHEY and CDR2 SMNVEV (reference sequence). This CDR3 has 15 amino acids. The trim removed 6 bases at V and 2 bases at J, leaving 8 bases unmatched. The CDR3 DNA is TGTGCCAGCAGGTTTAGCGGGAGTCCTGCCTACGAGCAGTACTTC. This encodes CASRFSGSPAYEQYF.

The rearrangement links TRBV7-7 to TRBJ2-3; perhaps TRBD2 as D (6 bases). V gave up 5 bases and J gave up 1 base, with 13 bases separating them. Germline CDR1 reads SSHAT; CDR2 reads FNYEAQ (reference sequence). This CDR3 has 15 amino acids. The CDR3 sequence: CASSPGLGGTDTQYF. The CDR3 DNA is TGTGCCAGCAGCCCGGGACTGGGCGGCACAGATACGCAGTATTTT.

In nucleotides, the CDR3 is TGTGCCAGCAGCTTAGCACGAGGGAATGAGCAGTTCTTC. Amino acid sequence: CASSLARGNEQFF. This sequence joins TRBV7-6 and TRBJ2-1; D is possibly TRBD2 (5 bases). CDR3 length equals 13 residues. Germline CDR1 reads SGHVS; CDR2 reads FNYEAQ. V lost 0 bases, J lost 7 bases, and 7 bases lay in between.

The rearrangement links TRBV19 to TRBJ1-4; TRBD1 matches 8 bases. From germline, CDR1 is LNHDA and CDR2 SQIVND (reference sequence). This CDR3 is 16 amino acids long. J gave up 7 bases and V 4 bases, and 11 bases lay outside the gene matches. CDR3 sequence reads: CASSTNRQGLAEKLFF. The CDR3 DNA reads as TGTGCCAGTAGTACGAACCGACAGGGGCTGGCTGAAAAACTGTTTTTT.

V usage is TRBV6-1 and J usage is TRBJ1-5; D is uncertain. Deletions cut 8 bases from V and 5 bases from J, with 13 bases between. The germline V gene has CDR1 MNHNS and CDR2 SASEGT. This CDR3 comprises 13 residues. The CDR3 nucleotides read TGTGCCAGCGCCGGGATGAAGGATCAGCCCCAGCATTTT. Its translation: CASAGMKDQPQHF.